This T cell receptor (beta chain) was obtained from a study of shared clonotypes between healthy human individuals. General study results and limits: Represented diversity (both genetic and exposure-history) was limited by the small number of donors.

This clone showed up just once. Its antigen is not identified. CD45RO-negative CD8 cells positively selected for CCR7 made up the naive population, which excluded terminally differentiated effector memory CD45RA+ cells. The CDR3 consists of 13 residues. Germline V CDR1 and CDR2: MNHNS, SASEGT. V gave up 2 bases and J gave up 6 bases, with 8 bases separating them. Generated by immunoSEQ multiplex PCR, the TCRdb table keeps only in-frame clones and is missing some. The sample comprises hundreds of thousands of clones, 92% of which are singletons, and about a quarter rests with the top ten. The source material was naive CD8+ T cells sorted from blood. This receptor was taken from a man between 25 and 39 years old in good health. V usage is TRBV6-1 and J usage is TRBJ1-5; a possible D gene is TRBD1 (5 bases). CDR3 loop: CASSEWGRQPQHF. As DNA, the CDR3 is TGTGCCAGCAGTGAATGGGGCCGTCAGCCCCAGCATTTT.